This entry features one T cell receptor (beta chain) sequence. CDR3 size: 13 residues. V dropped 0 bases and J dropped 5 bases, with 5 bases sitting between them. Germline loops: CDR1 MGHRA, CDR2 YSYEKL. The data were taken from a study of blood T cell repertoires in COVID-19. Assay used: immunoSEQ multiplex PCR; TCRdb lists only in-frame clones, some missing. Among about 100,000 clones listed, approximately 90% were seen once. Sequenced material: peripheral blood. The rearrangement links TRBV4-1 to TRBJ1-5; D not certain. The receptor was isolated from a man between 45 and 60 years old with active COVID-19. CDR3 DNA: TGCGCCAGCAGCCAAGATATAGATCAGCCCCAGCATTTT. It translates to CASSQDIDQPQHF.